This T cell receptor (beta chain) was identified during a study of graft-versus-host responses after intestinal transplantation. In the study overall: The transplants performed in recipients were multivisceral, liver-intestinal, or isolated intestinal. Every transplant recipient was induced with anti-thymocyte globulin, then maintained on tacrolimus and steroids for roughly 3 years.

With respect to this clone: Its antigen is unknown.

CDR1 is SEHNR, CDR2 FQNEAQ, per germline (reference sequence). The CDR3 sequence is 14 residues long. The V and J ends lost 5 bases and 1 base respectively, with 12 bases between them. Generated by immunoSEQ multiplex PCR, the TCRdb table keeps only in-frame clones and is missing some. The data show around 99,000 clones, roughly 91% seen once. The study's findings and limits: Analysis identified GvH clones in recipient marrow, with some appearing first in ileum or blood. Peak GvH clone levels in circulation were associated with early post-transplant HvG declines.

The chain employs TRBV7-9 and TRBJ2-7; TRBD1 might be the D (5 bases). Specimen: unstimulated CD8+ T cells sorted from spleen or lymph node cells, collected before intestinal transplant. The clonotype originates from a human donor who received an intestinal transplant. CDR3 in amino acids: CASSPMQGSYEQYF. Here the CDR3 DNA reads TGTGCCAGCAGCCCAATGCAGGGTTCCTACGAGCAGTACTTC.